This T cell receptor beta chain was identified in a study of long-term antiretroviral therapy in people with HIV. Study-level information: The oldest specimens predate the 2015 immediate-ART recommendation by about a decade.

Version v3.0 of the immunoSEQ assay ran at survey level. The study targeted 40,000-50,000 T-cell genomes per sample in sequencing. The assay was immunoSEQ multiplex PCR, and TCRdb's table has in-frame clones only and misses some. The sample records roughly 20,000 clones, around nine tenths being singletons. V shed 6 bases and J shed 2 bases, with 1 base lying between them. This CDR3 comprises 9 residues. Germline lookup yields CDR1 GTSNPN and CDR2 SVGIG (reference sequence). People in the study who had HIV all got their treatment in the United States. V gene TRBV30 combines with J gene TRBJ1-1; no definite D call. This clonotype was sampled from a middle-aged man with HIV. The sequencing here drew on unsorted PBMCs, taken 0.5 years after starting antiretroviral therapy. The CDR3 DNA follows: TGTGCCTGTAACACTGAAGCTTTCTTT. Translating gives CACNTEAFF.